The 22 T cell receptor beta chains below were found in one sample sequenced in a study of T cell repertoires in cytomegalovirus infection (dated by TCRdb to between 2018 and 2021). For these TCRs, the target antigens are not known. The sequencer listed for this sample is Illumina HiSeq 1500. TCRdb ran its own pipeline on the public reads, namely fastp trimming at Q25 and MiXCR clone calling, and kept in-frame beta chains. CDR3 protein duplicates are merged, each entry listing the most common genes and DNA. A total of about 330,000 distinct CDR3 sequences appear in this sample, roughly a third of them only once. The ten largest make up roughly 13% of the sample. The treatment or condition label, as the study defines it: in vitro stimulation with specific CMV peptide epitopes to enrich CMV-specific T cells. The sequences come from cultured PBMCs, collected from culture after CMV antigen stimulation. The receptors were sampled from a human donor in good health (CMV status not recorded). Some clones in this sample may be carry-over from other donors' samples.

The CDR3 region has the DNA TGTGCCAGCAGCTTGTTACTAGCATGGACCGGGGAGCTGTTTTTT. Amino acids: CASSLLLAWTGELFF. V and J are TRBV7-2 and TRBJ2-2; D may be TRBD2 (6 bases). CDR1 is SGHTA and CDR2 is FQGNSA in the germline V gene. The ends were cut back, 3 bases at V and 5 bases at J, with 13 bases in the middle. The CDR3 runs 15 residues.

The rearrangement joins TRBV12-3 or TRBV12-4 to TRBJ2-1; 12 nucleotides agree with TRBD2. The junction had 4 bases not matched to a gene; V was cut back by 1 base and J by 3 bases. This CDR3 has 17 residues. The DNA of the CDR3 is TGTGCCAGCAGTTTAGGGACACTAGCGGGAGGCTACAATGAGCAGTTCTTC. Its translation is CASSLGTLAGGYNEQFF.

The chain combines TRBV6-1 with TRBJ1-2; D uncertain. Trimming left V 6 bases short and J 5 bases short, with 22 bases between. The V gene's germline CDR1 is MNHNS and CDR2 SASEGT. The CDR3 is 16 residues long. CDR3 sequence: CASSSAPGQTGYGYTF. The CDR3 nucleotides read TGTGCCAGCAGCTCCGCTCCGGGCCAAACTGGGTATGGCTACACCTTC.

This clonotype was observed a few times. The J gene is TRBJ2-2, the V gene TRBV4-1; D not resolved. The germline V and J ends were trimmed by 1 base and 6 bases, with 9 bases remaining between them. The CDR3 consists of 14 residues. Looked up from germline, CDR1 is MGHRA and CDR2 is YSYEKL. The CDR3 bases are TGCGCCAGCAGCCAAGCTATGGTCCCCGGGGAGCTGTTTTTT. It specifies CASSQAMVPGELFF.

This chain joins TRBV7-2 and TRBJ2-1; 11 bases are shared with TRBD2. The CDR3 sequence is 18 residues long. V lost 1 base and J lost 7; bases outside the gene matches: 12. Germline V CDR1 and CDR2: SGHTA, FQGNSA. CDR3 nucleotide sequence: TGTGCCAGCAGCTTAGAGGGGCCTAGCGGGAGGCCAAGGAATGAGCAGTTCTTC. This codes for CASSLEGPSGRPRNEQFF.

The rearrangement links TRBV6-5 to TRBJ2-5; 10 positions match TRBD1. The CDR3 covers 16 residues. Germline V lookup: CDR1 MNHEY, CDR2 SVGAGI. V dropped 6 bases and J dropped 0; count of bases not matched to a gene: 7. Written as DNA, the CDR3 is TGTGCCAGCAGGGACGAGGGGACAGGGGACCAAGAGACCCAGTACTTC. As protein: CASRDEGTGDQETQYF.

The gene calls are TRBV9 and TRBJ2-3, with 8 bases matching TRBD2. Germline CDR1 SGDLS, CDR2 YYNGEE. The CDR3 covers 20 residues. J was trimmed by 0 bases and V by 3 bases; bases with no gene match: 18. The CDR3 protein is CASSAHNRTSRYSSTDTQYF. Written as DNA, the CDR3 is TGTGCCAGCAGCGCGCACAACCGGACTAGCAGATACTCTAGCACAGATACGCAGTATTTT.

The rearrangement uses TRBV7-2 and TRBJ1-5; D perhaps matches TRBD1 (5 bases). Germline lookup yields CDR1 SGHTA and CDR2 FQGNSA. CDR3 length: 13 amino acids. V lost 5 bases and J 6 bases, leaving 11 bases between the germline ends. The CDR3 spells CASSTRDLQPQHF. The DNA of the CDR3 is TGTGCCAGCAGCACCCGGGACCTTCAGCCCCAGCATTTT.

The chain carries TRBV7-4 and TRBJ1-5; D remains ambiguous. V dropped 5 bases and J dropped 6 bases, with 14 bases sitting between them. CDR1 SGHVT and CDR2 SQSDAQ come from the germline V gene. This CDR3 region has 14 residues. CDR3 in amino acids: CASSHEPGSQPQHF. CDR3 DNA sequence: TGTGCCAGCAGCCATGAACCCGGGTCTCAGCCCCAGCATTTT.

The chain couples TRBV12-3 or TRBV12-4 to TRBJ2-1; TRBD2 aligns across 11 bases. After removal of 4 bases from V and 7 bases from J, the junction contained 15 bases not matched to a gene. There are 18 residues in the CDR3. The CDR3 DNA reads TGTGCCAGCAGTTCGAAGACCGTACTAGCGGGAGCGGAAAATGAGCAGTTCTTC. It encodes CASSSKTVLAGAENEQFF.

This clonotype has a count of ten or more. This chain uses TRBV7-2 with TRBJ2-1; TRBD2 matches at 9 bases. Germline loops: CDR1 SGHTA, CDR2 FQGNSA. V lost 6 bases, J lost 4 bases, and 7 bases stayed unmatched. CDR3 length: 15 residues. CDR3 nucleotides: TGTGCCAGCAGTAACGGACTAGCGAGGTACAATGAGCAGTTCTTC. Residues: CASSNGLARYNEQFF.

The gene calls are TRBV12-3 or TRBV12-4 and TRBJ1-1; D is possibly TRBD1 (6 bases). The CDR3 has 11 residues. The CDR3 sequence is CGVDRGREAFF. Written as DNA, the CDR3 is TGTGGGGTGGACAGAGGGCGTGAAGCTTTCTTT.

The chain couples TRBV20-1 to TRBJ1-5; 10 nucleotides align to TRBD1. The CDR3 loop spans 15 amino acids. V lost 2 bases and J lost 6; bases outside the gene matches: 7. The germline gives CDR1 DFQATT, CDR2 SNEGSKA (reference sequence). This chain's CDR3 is CSARPGQGFFQPQHF. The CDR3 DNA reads TGCAGTGCTAGACCGGGACAGGGGTTTTTTCAGCCCCAGCATTTT.

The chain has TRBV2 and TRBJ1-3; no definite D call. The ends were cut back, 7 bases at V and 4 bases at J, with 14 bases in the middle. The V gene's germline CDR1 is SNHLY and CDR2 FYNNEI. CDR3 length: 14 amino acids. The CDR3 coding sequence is TGTGCCAGCAAACAGCATTACCTGGGAAACACCATATATTTT. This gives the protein CASKQHYLGNTIYF.

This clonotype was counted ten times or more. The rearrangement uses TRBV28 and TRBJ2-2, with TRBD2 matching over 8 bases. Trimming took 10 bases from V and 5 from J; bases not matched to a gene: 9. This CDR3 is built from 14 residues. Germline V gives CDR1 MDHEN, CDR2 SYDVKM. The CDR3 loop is CAITAGTRTGELFF. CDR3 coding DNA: TGTGCCATCACCGCCGGGACTAGAACCGGGGAGCTGTTTTTT. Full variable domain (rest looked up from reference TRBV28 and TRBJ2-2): DVKVTQSSRYLVKRTGEKVFLECVQDMDHENMFWYRQDPGLGLRLIYFSYDVKMKEKGDIPEGYSVSREKKERFSLILESASTNQTSMYLCAITAGTRTGELFFGEGSRLTVL.

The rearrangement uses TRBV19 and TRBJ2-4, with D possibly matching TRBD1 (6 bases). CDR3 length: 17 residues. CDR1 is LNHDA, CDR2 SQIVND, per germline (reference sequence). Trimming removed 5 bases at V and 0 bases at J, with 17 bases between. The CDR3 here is CASSPPTGPIAKNIQYF. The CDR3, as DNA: TGTGCCAGTAGTCCTCCGACAGGACCAATAGCCAAAAACATTCAGTACTTC.

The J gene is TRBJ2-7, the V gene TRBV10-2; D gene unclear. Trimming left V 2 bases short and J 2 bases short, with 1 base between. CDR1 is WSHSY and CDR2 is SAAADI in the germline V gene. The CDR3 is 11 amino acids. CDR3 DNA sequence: TGCGCCAGCAGTGAGCCCTACGAGCAGTACTTC. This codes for CASSEPYEQYF.

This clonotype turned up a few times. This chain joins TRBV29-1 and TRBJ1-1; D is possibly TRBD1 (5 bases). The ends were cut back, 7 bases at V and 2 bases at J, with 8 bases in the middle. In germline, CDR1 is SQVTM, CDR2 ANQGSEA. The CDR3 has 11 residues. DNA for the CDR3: TGCAGCGCCGGACACAACACTGAAGCTTTCTTT. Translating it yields CSAGHNTEAFF.

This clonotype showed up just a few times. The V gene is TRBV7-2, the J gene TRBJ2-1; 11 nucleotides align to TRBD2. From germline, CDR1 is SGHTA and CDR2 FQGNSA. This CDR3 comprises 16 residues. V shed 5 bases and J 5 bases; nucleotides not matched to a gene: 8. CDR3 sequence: CASSPRLAGRHNEQFF. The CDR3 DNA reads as TGTGCCAGCAGCCCTCGACTAGCGGGACGTCACAATGAGCAGTTCTTC.

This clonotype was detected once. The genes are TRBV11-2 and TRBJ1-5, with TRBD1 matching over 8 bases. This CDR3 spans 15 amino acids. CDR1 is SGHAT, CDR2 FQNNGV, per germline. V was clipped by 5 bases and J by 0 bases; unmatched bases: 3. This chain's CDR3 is CASSKDRGSNQPQHF. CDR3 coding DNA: TGTGCCAGCAGCAAAGACAGGGGTAGCAATCAGCCCCAGCATTTT.

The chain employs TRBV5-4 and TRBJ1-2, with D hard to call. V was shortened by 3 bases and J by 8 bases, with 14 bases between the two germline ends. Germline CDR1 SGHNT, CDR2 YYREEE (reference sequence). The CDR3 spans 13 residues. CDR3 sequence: CASSSQKPPGYTF. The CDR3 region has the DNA TGTGCCAGCAGCTCCCAGAAGCCGCCGGGCTACACCTTC.

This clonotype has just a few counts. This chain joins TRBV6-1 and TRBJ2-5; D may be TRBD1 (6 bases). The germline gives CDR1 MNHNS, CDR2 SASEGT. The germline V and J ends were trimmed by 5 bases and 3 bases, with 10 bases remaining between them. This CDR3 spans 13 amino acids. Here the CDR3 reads CASSYTGKETQYF. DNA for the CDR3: TGTGCCAGCAGTTATACAGGGAAAGAGACCCAGTACTTC.